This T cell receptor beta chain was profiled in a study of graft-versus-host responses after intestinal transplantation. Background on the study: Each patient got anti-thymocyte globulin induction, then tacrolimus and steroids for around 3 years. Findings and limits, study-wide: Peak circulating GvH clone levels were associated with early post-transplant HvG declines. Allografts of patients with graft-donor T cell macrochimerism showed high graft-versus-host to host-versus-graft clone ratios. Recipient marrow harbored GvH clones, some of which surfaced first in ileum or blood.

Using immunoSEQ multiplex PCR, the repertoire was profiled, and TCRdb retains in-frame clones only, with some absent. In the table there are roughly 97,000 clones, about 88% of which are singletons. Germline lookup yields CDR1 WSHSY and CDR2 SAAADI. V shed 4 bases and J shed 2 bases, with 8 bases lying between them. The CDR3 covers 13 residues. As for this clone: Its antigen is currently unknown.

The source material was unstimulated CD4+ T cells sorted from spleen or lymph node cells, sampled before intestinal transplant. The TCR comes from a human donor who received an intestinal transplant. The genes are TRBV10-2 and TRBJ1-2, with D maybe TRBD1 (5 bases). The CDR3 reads CASSGGTNYGYTF. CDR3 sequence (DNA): TGCGCCAGCAGTGGTGGGACCAACTATGGCTACACCTTC.